These T cell receptor beta chains were read from a single sample in a study of cytomegalovirus exposure and HLA in healthy donors. Profiled with immunoSEQ multiplex PCR; TCRdb holds only in-frame clones, not every one. This table has 150,000 or so clones, 65% to 80% appearing once. Sequenced input: PBMCs. The receptors originated from a man aged 25 to 45 in good health and CMV-seronegative. Both conserved end residues are part of each CDR3. A D gene is named only where the DNA matches it firmly. Some rows mark clone size as missing; the rest say once, few, many or name a class of expanded clone.

size: .; D: TRBD1; V: TRBV6-6; J: TRBJ1-4; length: 14; CDR3: CASRPPQGAEKLFF; DNA: TGTGCCAGCAGGCCCCCCCAGGGGGCAGAAAAACTGTTTTTT
size: .; D: .; V: TRBV2; J: TRBJ1-2; length: 12; CDR3: CASSGERVGYTF; DNA: TGTGCCAGCAGTGGGGAGAGAGTGGGCTACACCTTC
size: .; D: TRBD2; V: TRBV28; J: TRBJ2-3; length: 17; CDR3: CASSLGSAGGGGDTQYF; DNA: TGTGCCAGCAGTTTGGGTTCGGCGGGAGGGGGCGGGGATACGCAGTATTTT
size: .; D: .; V: TRBV9; J: TRBJ2-7; length: 14; CDR3: CASSVQGNSYEQYF; DNA: TGTGCCAGCAGCGTTCAGGGGAACTCCTACGAGCAGTACTTC
size: .; D: TRBD1; V: TRBV11-2; J: TRBJ2-1; length: 15; CDR3: CASSPRDRVYNEQFF; DNA: TGTGCCAGCAGCCCCCGGGACAGGGTCTACAATGAGCAGTTCTTC
size: .; D: TRBD2; V: TRBV28; J: TRBJ2-7; length: 18; CDR3: CASSFDLAGGPLSYEQYF; DNA: TGTGCCAGCAGTTTCGATCTAGCGGGGGGGCCCCTCTCCTACGAGCAGTACTTC
size: .; D: TRBD2; V: TRBV5-1; J: TRBJ2-1; length: 16; CDR3: CASSLGAGGPWNEQFF; DNA: TGCGCCAGCAGCTTGGGGGCGGGGGGGCCCTGGAATGAGCAGTTCTTC
size: .; D: .; V: TRBV7-9; J: TRBJ1-1; length: 13; CDR3: CASTLGGNTEAFF; DNA: TGTGCCAGCACCCTCGGGGGGAACACTGAAGCTTTCTTT
size: .; D: TRBD2; V: TRBV19; J: TRBJ2-3; length: 16; CDR3: CASSFGLAGGPDTQYF; DNA: TGTGCCAGTAGTTTCGGACTAGCGGGGGGCCCAGATACGCAGTATTTT
size: .; D: .; V: TRBV2; J: TRBJ1-2; length: 16; CDR3: CASSVGGRGANYGYTF; DNA: TGTGCCAGCAGTGTGGGAGGTAGGGGCGCTAACTATGGCTACACCTTC
size: .; D: .; V: TRBV6-6; J: TRBJ1-1; length: 12; CDR3: CASSYSGGGAFF; DNA: TGTGCCAGCAGTTACTCGGGCGGGGGGGCTTTCTTT
size: once; D: TRBD1; V: TRBV28; J: TRBJ2-1; length: 15; CDR3: CASSENRGNYNEQFF; DNA: TGTGCCAGCAGTGAGAACAGGGGGAACTACAATGAGCAGTTCTTC
size: .; D: .; V: TRBV28; J: TRBJ1-2; length: 13; CDR3: CASSLGQNYGYTF; DNA: TGTGCCAGCAGTTTAGGGCAGAACTATGGCTACACCTTC
size: .; D: .; V: TRBV30; J: TRBJ2-3; length: 13; CDR3: CAWARGALVGQYF; DNA: TGTGCCTGGGCCCGAGGAGCCCTTGTAGGGCAGTATTTT
size: once; D: .; V: TRBV27; J: TRBJ2-3; length: 14; CDR3: CASSLEGIADTQYF; DNA: TGTGCCAGCAGTTTGGAGGGGATCGCAGATACGCAGTATTTT
size: .; D: TRBD1; V: TRBV9; J: TRBJ2-1; length: 17; CDR3: CASSVGDSSSSYNEQFF; DNA: TGTGCCAGCAGCGTAGGGGACAGTTCGAGCTCCTACAATGAGCAGTTCTTC
size: .; D: .; V: TRBV7-2; J: TRBJ2-5; length: 15; CDR3: CASSSHPTSQETQYF; DNA: TGTGCCAGCAGCTCCCACCCGACTAGCCAAGAGACCCAGTACTTC
size: .; D: .; V: TRBV19; J: TRBJ1-4; length: 18; CDR3: CASSIIAAGGRWDEKLFF; DNA: TGTGCCAGTAGTATAATCGCCGCGGGAGGAAGGTGGGATGAAAAACTGTTTTTT
size: .; D: .; V: TRBV6-1; J: TRBJ1-1; length: 13; CDR3: CASSEARGTEAFF; DNA: TGTGCCAGCAGTGAAGCTAGGGGAACTGAAGCTTTCTTT
size: few; D: TRBD1; V: TRBV28; J: TRBJ1-5; length: 14; CDR3: CASSLARGDQPQHF; DNA: TGTGCCAGCAGTTTAGCCAGGGGGGATCAGCCCCAGCATTTT
size: .; D: .; V: TRBV5-1; J: TRBJ2-3; length: 14; CDR3: CASSLGQISDTQYF; DNA: TGCGCCAGCAGCTTGGGACAGATTTCAGATACGCAGTATTTT
size: .; D: TRBD2; V: TRBV5-1; J: TRBJ2-1; length: 15; CDR3: CASSVTSGGANEQFF; DNA: TGCGCCAGCAGCGTAACTAGCGGGGGGGCCAATGAGCAGTTCTTC
size: .; D: .; V: TRBV4-1; J: TRBJ2-5; length: 16; CDR3: CASSQGSRGTTKTQYF; DNA: TGCGCCAGCAGCCAAGGGTCCAGGGGAACTACAAAGACCCAGTACTTC
size: .; D: .; V: TRBV29-1; J: TRBJ2-1; length: 12; CDR3: CSVNRDGGEQFF; DNA: TGCAGCGTGAACCGGGACGGGGGTGAGCAGTTCTTC
size: .; D: TRBD2; V: TRBV10-3; J: TRBJ2-7; length: 16; CDR3: CAINPRTSGTSYEQYF; DNA: TGTGCCATCAATCCCAGGACTAGCGGAACCTCCTACGAGCAGTACTTC
size: .; D: .; V: TRBV6-1; J: TRBJ2-6; length: 15; CDR3: CASSKTSSGANVLTF; DNA: TGTGCCAGCAGTAAAACTAGCTCTGGGGCCAACGTCCTGACTTTC
size: .; D: TRBD1; V: TRBV19; J: TRBJ1-4; length: 15; CDR3: CASSIDLTGSEKLFF; DNA: TGTGCCAGTAGTATAGATTTGACAGGGAGTGAAAAACTGTTTTTT